A single sample is the source of the 27 T cell receptor beta chains below, sequenced in a study of blood T cell repertoires in COVID-19. Measured with immunoSEQ multiplex PCR; TCRdb has only the in-frame clones, and not every one. This sample yields more than 85,000 clones, of which roughly 87% are seen a single time; 3.5% to 5.5% belongs to the top ten. The source material was peripheral blood. These receptors all stem from a man between 65 and 79 years old with acute or convalescent COVID-19.

The chain couples TRBV28 to TRBJ1-2, with D possibly being TRBD1 (5 bases). Germline assignment: CDR1 MDHEN and CDR2 SYDVKM. V was trimmed by 5 bases and J by 2 bases, leaving 12 bases between them. This CDR3 has 14 amino acids. The CDR3 bases are TGTGCCAGCAGTGGGGGTCGGGGGAACTATGGCTACACCTTC. Protein sequence: CASSGGRGNYGYTF.

The chain recombines TRBV5-1 with TRBJ2-7, with 8 bases identical to TRBD1. The CDR3 has 15 amino acids. Germline CDR1 SGHRS, CDR2 YFSETQ. V dropped 0 bases and J dropped 2; count of bases not matched to a gene: 4. The CDR3 DNA reads as TGCGCCAGCAGCTTGGGGGACAGGATGGCCTACGAGCAGTACTTC. This encodes CASSLGDRMAYEQYF.

The V gene is TRBV7-6, the J gene TRBJ2-1; possibly TRBD2 for D (6 bases). V was shortened by 5 bases and J by 0 bases, with 11 bases between the two germline ends. The CDR3 runs 15 residues. Germline V lookup: CDR1 SGHVS, CDR2 FNYEAQ. The CDR3 sequence is CASSPRGSSYNEQFF. The DNA for the CDR3 is TGTGCCAGCAGCCCCCGGGGGAGCTCCTACAATGAGCAGTTCTTC.

The V call is TRBV5-1, the J call TRBJ2-1, with 10 bases that match TRBD1. The V gene's germline CDR1 is SGHRS and CDR2 YFSETQ. V lost 2 bases to trimming and J lost 8 bases; unmatched junction nucleotides: 7. The CDR3 loop spans 15 amino acids. The CDR3 DNA sequence: TGCGCCAGCAGCTTCAGACAGGGGGCTCTGGATGAGCAGTTCTTC. This encodes CASSFRQGALDEQFF.

The chain links TRBV5-1 to TRBJ2-5; the D gene is possibly TRBD2 (5 bases). Between the trimmed V and J ends, which lost 0 bases and 0 bases, there was a span of 18 bases. The CDR3 runs to 18 residues. From germline, CDR1 is SGHRS and CDR2 YFSETQ. The CDR3: CASSLGFSSGPYQETQYF. For the CDR3, the DNA is TGCGCCAGCAGCTTGGGCTTCTCGAGCGGTCCGTACCAAGAGACCCAGTACTTC.

The chain employs TRBV3-1 (or the pseudogene TRBV3-2) and TRBJ2-1; D call uncertain. Germline-derived CDR1 and CDR2 are LGHDT and YNNKEL (reference sequence). The CDR3 covers 12 residues. Deletions cut 0 bases from V and 11 bases from J, with 8 bases between. The CDR3 is CASSQEQAQQFF. CDR3 DNA: TGTGCCAGCAGCCAAGAGCAGGCCCAGCAGTTCTTC.

CDR3 amino acids: CASSLSESSYNEQFF. DNA for the CDR3: TGTGCCAGCAGTTTATCAGAGAGCTCCTACAATGAGCAGTTCTTC. The chain couples TRBV27 to TRBJ2-1; no clear D. V lost 0 bases and J lost 0, with 6 bases in between. The CDR3 consists of 15 residues. The germline CDR1 and CDR2 sequences are MNHEY and SMNVEV (reference sequence).

V usage is TRBV5-1 and J usage is TRBJ2-1; 9 bases are a match to TRBD2. From germline, CDR1 is SGHRS and CDR2 YFSETQ. After removal of 0 bases from V and 4 bases from J, the junction contained 5 bases not matched to a gene. The CDR3 length is 16 residues. Here the CDR3 DNA reads TGCGCCAGCAGCTTGGCATCGGGACTAGCATACAATGAGCAGTTCTTC. The encoded protein is CASSLASGLAYNEQFF. The whole variable domain, filled in from reference TRBV5-1 and TRBJ2-1, reads KAGVTQTPRYLIKTRGQQVTLSCSPISGHRSVSWYQQTPGQGLQFLFEYFSETQRNKGNFPGRFSGRQFSNSRSEMNVSTLELGDSALYLCASSLASGLAYNEQFFGPGTRLTVL.

In its sample, this clone was seen once. V and J are TRBV3-1 (or the pseudogene TRBV3-2) and TRBJ1-2; 10 bases fit TRBD1. Germline CDR1 and CDR2: LGHDT and YNNKEL (reference sequence). Losses at the gene ends were 0 bases for V and 8 bases for J; bases not matched to a gene: 6. The CDR3 totals 15 residues. The CDR3 DNA sequence: TGTGCCAGCAGCCAAGATGACGGGACAGGGGTCGGCTACACCTTC. The encoded protein is CASSQDDGTGVGYTF.

This chain links TRBV28 with TRBJ1-2; TRBD1 might be the D (5 bases). The CDR3 loop spans 15 amino acids. The V end was cut by 6 bases, the J end by 1 base, with 15 bases between. Germline CDR1 is MDHEN and CDR2 is SYDVKM. The CDR3 loop is CASSWGEGINYGYTF. The CDR3 DNA follows: TGTGCCAGCAGCTGGGGGGAGGGGATTAACTATGGCTACACCTTC.

V gene TRBV3-1 (or the pseudogene TRBV3-2) combines with J gene TRBJ2-1; 7 bases fit TRBD1. In germline, CDR1 is LGHDT, CDR2 YNNKEL (reference sequence). The CDR3 is made up of 17 amino acids. Trimming cost V 1 base and J 4 bases; bases outside gene matches: 10. The CDR3 nucleotides read TGTGCCAGCAGCCAAGGATCCTCGAGGGGGCGGTACAATGAGCAGTTCTTC. It is translated as CASSQGSSRGRYNEQFF.

CDR3 nucleotide sequence: TGCAGCGTTGGGGCAGGACAGGGACAAGAAAAACTGTTTTTT. Translated: CSVGAGQGQEKLFF. The gene calls are TRBV29-1 and TRBJ1-4; the match to TRBD1 covers 8 bases. V lost 4 bases to trimming and J lost 8 bases; unmatched junction nucleotides: 9. Germline CDR1 and CDR2: SQVTM and ANQGSEA. The CDR3 length is 14 residues.

The rearrangement joins TRBV7-8 to TRBJ2-2, with 9 nucleotides matching TRBD1. The CDR3 contains 15 residues. Per germline, CDR1 SGHVS and CDR2 FQNEAQ. V was clipped by 3 bases and J by 3 bases; unmatched bases: 2. The CDR3: CASSLGQGDTGELFF. DNA of the CDR3: TGTGCCAGCAGCTTGGGACAGGGCGACACCGGGGAGCTGTTTTTT.

As to this clone: A junction end diverges from the germline sequence, so it may reflect a read error. The chain has TRBV5-1 and TRBJ1-1; D remains unclear. CDR1 is SGHRS and CDR2 is YFSETQ in the germline V gene. This CDR3 has 13 amino acids. DNA for the CDR3: TGCGCCAGCAGCTTTCAGCCCGACACCGAAGCTTTCTTT. Its translation: CASSFQPDTEAFF.

The rearrangement joins TRBV7-8 to TRBJ1-3, with TRBD1 matching 8 bases. Germline V gene data show CDR1 as SGHVS and CDR2 as FQNEAQ. This CDR3 is 15 amino acids long. V was clipped by 4 bases and J by 3 bases; unmatched bases: 5. The CDR3 DNA sequence: TGTGCCAGCAGCTCCTGGACAGGGCTTGGAAACACCATATATTTT. Translating it yields CASSSWTGLGNTIYF.

The chain links TRBV19 to TRBJ2-5; 8 bases line up with TRBD1. Germline values: CDR1 LNHDA, CDR2 SQIVND (reference sequence). V shed 3 bases and J 5 bases; nucleotides not matched to a gene: 14. The CDR3 consists of 17 residues. The CDR3 reads CASSISLTGGIKETQYF. As DNA, the CDR3 is TGTGCCAGTAGTATTAGTCTTACAGGGGGTATTAAGGAGACCCAGTACTTC.

The chain recombines TRBV9 with TRBJ2-2; perhaps TRBD2 as D (5 bases). The CDR3 extends over 14 amino acids. The V end lost 0 bases, the J end lost 3 bases, and 6 bases lay between the germline ends. Germline lookup yields CDR1 SGDLS and CDR2 YYNGEE. The CDR3, as DNA: TGTGCCAGCAGCGTAGTGCGGGACACCGGGGAGCTGTTTTTT. This translates into CASSVVRDTGELFF.

The chain combines TRBV10-1 with TRBJ2-3, with D possibly TRBD2 on 7 matching bases. Trimming removed 0 bases from V and 7 bases from J, with 14 bases in between. The CDR3 runs to 15 residues. Germline CDR1 WNHNN, CDR2 SYGVQD (reference sequence). This CDR3 is CASSESPGGLNTQYF. The CDR3, as DNA: TGCGCCAGCAGTGAGTCTCCGGGGGGCCTTAATACGCAGTATTTT.

This chain joins TRBV4-2 and TRBJ2-5; D might be TRBD2 (7 bases). Trimming removed 0 bases at V and 4 bases at J, with 12 bases between. Germline loops: CDR1 LGHNA, CDR2 YNFKEQ. The CDR3 is made up of 15 amino acids. This CDR3 is CASSQDGGGPETQYF. The CDR3 bases are TGTGCCAGCAGCCAAGATGGGGGGGGCCCAGAGACCCAGTACTTC.

The genes are TRBV7-8 and TRBJ1-5; 9 positions match TRBD1. This CDR3 comprises 19 residues. The V segment lost 1 base and the J segment 2 bases; nucleotides outside the gene matches: 12. Germline loops: CDR1 SGHVS, CDR2 FQNEAQ. CDR3 protein: CASSLGNRGRRRGNQPQHF. In DNA form, the CDR3 reads TGTGCCAGCAGCTTAGGAAACAGGGGGCGACGTAGGGGCAATCAGCCCCAGCATTTT.

V is TRBV25-1 and J is TRBJ1-5; D uncertain. The CDR3 runs 15 residues. Germline V gene sequence: CDR1 MGHDK, CDR2 SYGVNS. V dropped 2 bases and J dropped 2 bases, with 10 bases sitting between them. CDR3 protein: CASSEGGAGNQPQHF. Written as DNA, the CDR3 is TGTGCCAGCAGTGAAGGAGGCGCTGGCAATCAGCCCCAGCATTTT. The whole variable domain, remainder taken from reference TRBV25-1 and TRBJ1-5, is EADIYQTPRYLVIGTGKKITLECSQTMGHDKMYWYQQDPGMELHLIHYSYGVNSTEKGDLSSESTVSRIRTEHFPLTLESARPSHTSQYLCASSEGGAGNQPQHFGDGTRLSIL.

CDR3 sequence (DNA): TGTGCCAGCAGCTCCCAGGGAATAAACACTGAAGCTTTCTTT. Amino acids: CASSSQGINTEAFF. V and J are TRBV5-4 and TRBJ1-1; TRBD1 might be the D (5 bases). The V gene's germline CDR1 is SGHNT and CDR2 YYREEE (reference sequence). The CDR3 has 14 residues. Trimming removed 3 bases at V and 2 bases at J, with 11 bases between.

The chain carries TRBV24-1 and TRBJ2-3, with D perhaps matching TRBD2 (5 bases). V was pared by 5 bases and J by 2 bases, with 10 bases between. Germline V lookup: CDR1 KGHDR, CDR2 SFDVKD. This CDR3 comprises 14 residues. The CDR3 here is CATSAGSHTDTQYF. The CDR3 DNA follows: TGTGCCACCAGTGCGGGATCACACACAGATACGCAGTATTTT.

The chain employs TRBV5-1 and TRBJ1-6; tentative D call: TRBD1 (5 bases). V shed 0 bases and J shed 7 bases, with 14 bases lying between them. Germline CDR1 reads SGHRS; CDR2 reads YFSETQ. There are 16 residues in the CDR3. In nucleotides, the CDR3 is TGCGCCAGCAGCTTGGACCGGCCGGGGGGAAATTCACCCCTCCACTTT. Translation gives CASSLDRPGGNSPLHF.

V is TRBV3-1 (or the pseudogene TRBV3-2) and J is TRBJ2-4, with D tentatively TRBD2 (6 bases). Deletions cut 5 bases from V and 0 bases from J, with 8 bases between. CDR1 is LGHDT, CDR2 YNNKEL, per germline (reference sequence). This CDR3 region has 14 residues. CDR3 sequence (DNA): TGTGCCAGCAGCGGGGGACTAGCCAAAAACATTCAGTACTTC. This translates into CASSGGLAKNIQYF.

The chain is built from TRBV13 and TRBJ1-1; 7 nucleotides match TRBD1. The CDR3 has 13 residues. V gave up 8 bases and J gave up 6 bases; unmatched junction bases: 9. Germline V gene data show CDR1 as PRHDT and CDR2 as FYEKMQ (reference sequence). The CDR3 here is CASGPGGWAEAFF. The CDR3 DNA reads TGTGCCAGCGGGCCAGGGGGTTGGGCTGAAGCTTTCTTT.

Here the CDR3 reads CASSEAGEPYEQYF. The DNA of the CDR3 is TGTGCCAGCAGTGAAGCCGGGGAACCCTACGAGCAGTACTTC. The genes are TRBV6-1 and TRBJ2-7; D may be TRBD2 (5 bases). The CDR3 sequence is 14 residues long. Germline V gene lookup returns CDR1 MNHNS and CDR2 SASEGT. Trimming took off 0 bases at V and 2 bases at J, with 8 bases between the two ends.